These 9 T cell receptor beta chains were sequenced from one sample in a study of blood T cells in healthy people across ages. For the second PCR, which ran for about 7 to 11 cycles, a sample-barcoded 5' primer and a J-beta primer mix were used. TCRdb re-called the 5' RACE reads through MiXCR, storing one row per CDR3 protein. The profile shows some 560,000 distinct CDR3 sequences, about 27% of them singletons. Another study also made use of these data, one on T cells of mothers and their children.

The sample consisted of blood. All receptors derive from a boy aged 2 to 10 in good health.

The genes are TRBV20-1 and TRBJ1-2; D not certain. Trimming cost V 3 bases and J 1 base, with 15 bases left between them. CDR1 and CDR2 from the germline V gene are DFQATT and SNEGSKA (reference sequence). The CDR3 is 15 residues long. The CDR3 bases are TGCAGTGCTAGTGCCGGAACAGAAATTAACTATGGCTACACCTTC. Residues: CSASAGTEINYGYTF.

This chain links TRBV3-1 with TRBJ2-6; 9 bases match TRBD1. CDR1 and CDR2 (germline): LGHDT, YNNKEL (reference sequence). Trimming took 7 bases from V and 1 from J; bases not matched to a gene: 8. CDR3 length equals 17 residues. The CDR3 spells CASTLTGGGSGANVLTF. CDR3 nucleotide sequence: TGTGCCAGCACCCTAACAGGGGGCGGGTCTGGGGCCAACGTCCTGACTTTC.

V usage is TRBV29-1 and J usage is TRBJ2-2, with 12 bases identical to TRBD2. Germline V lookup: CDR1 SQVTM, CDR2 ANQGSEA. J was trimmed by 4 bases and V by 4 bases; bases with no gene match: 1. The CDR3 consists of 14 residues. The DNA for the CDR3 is TGCAGCGTTGTGGGACTAGCGGGCACCGGGGAGCTGTTTTTT. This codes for CSVVGLAGTGELFF.

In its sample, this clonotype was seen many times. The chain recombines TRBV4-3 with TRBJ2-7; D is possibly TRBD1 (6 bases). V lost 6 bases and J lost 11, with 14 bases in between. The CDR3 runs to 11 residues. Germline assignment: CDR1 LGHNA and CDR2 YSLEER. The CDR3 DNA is TGCGCCAGCAGACCATTAAAGGGGGAGTACTTC. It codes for CASRPLKGEYF.

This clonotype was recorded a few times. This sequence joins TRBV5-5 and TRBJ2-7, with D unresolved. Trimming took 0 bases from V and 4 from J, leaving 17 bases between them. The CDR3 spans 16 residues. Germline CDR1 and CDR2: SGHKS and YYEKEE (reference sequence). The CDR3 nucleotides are TGTGCCAGCAGCTTGGGGAAGCCGAATTTGAGATACGAGCAGTACTTC. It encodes CASSLGKPNLRYEQYF.

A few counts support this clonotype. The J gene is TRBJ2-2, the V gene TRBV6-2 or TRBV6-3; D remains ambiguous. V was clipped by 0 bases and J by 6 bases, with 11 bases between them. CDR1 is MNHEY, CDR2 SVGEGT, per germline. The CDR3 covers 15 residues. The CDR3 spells CASSYSLWYPGELFF. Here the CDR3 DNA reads TGTGCCAGCAGTTACTCCCTCTGGTATCCCGGGGAGCTGTTTTTT.

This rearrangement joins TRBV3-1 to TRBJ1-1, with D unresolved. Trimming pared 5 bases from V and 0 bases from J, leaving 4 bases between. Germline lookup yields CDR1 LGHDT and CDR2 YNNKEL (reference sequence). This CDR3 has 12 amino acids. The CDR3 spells CASSIMNTEAFF. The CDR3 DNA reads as TGTGCCAGCAGCATCATGAACACTGAAGCTTTCTTT.

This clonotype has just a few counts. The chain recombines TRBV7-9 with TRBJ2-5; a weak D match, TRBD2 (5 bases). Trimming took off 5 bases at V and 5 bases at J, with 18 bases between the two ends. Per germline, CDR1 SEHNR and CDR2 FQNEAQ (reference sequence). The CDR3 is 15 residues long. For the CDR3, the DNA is TGTGCCAGCAGCACTTTTCGCGGGTCGGTGGAGACCCAGTACTTC. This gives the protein CASSTFRGSVETQYF.

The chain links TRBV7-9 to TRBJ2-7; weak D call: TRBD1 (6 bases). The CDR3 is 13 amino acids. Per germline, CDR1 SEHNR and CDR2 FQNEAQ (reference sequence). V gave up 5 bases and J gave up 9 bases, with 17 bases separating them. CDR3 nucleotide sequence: TGTGCCAGCAGCCAAGACAGGTGGCAAGGGCAGTACTTC. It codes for CASSQDRWQGQYF.